This T cell receptor (beta chain) stems from a study of shared clonotypes between healthy human individuals. Germline V gene sequence: CDR1 SGHAT, CDR2 FQNNGV. This CDR3 has 14 amino acids. The V segment lost 0 bases and the J segment 7 bases; nucleotides outside the gene matches: 3. Method: immunoSEQ multiplex PCR; TCRdb's copy keeps in-frame clones and lacks some. There are under 2.5 million clones in the sample; roughly 92% occur only once, and 0.37% lies in the top ten. The sequencing sample was made of naive CD4+ T cells from PBMCs. Subset denoted: CD45RA+ positively selected. This receptor was taken from a man aged 18 to 29 in good health. Some clones in this sample may be carry-over from other donors' samples. This sequence joins TRBV11-2 and TRBJ2-4; TRBD1 agrees at 7 bases. The CDR3 nucleotides are TGTGCCAGCAGCTTAGATCCACAGGGGAACATTCAGTACTTC. It is translated as CASSLDPQGNIQYF.